These T cell receptor beta chains were read from a single sample in a study of cytomegalovirus exposure and HLA in healthy donors. The repertoire was sequenced with immunoSEQ multiplex PCR; TCRdb's copy has only in-frame clones and lacks some. Among some 180,000 clones listed, 70% to 85% were seen once. Sequenced material: PBMCs. These TCRs come from a man aged 18 to 29 in good health and CMV-seronegative. CDR3s include the opening cysteine and the closing phenylalanine or tryptophan. A D gene is named only where the DNA matches it firmly. Size tells how often a clone was seen (once, few, many) or the class of an expanded clone, and some rows leave it out.

v_call,j_call,d_call,clone_size,cdr3_aa,cdr3_nt
TRBV19,TRBJ1-2,TRBD1,.,CASSHRGSYGYTF,TGTGCCAGTAGCCACAGGGGCTCCTATGGCTACACCTTC
TRBV6-5,TRBJ2-7,.,.,CASSHRGTSDYEQYF,TGTGCCAGCAGCCACAGAGGGACATCAGACTACGAGCAGTACTTC
TRBV18,TRBJ2-2,.,.,CASSPISSRELFF,TGTGCCAGCTCACCTATCAGTAGCCGGGAGCTGTTTTTT
TRBV10-3,TRBJ2-3,TRBD2,.,CAISEVTSGGSTDTQYF,TGTGCCATCAGTGAAGTGACTAGCGGGGGTAGCACAGATACGCAGTATTTT
TRBV11-3,TRBJ2-2,TRBD1,.,CASSPRQGNTGELFF,TGTGCCAGCAGCCCCCGACAGGGGAACACCGGGGAGCTGTTTTTT
TRBV15,TRBJ2-4,TRBD2,.,CATSRDLAGGKNIQYF,TGTGCCACCAGCAGAGACCTAGCGGGGGGGAAAAACATTCAGTACTTC
TRBV9,TRBJ2-1,TRBD2,.,CASSFGGGTYNEQFF,TGTGCCAGCAGCTTTGGGGGGGGGACCTACAATGAGCAGTTCTTC
TRBV4-3,TRBJ2-7,.,.,CASSQDPVSSSYEQYF,TGCGCCAGCAGCCAAGATCCCGTCTCTAGCTCCTACGAGCAGTACTTC
TRBV7-8,TRBJ2-5,.,.,CASSQQETQYF,TGTGCCAGCAGCCAGCAAGAGACCCAGTACTTC
TRBV7-9,TRBJ1-1,.,.,CASSGGDSNTEAFF,TGTGCCAGCAGCGGGGGGGATTCGAACACTGAAGCTTTCTTT
TRBV7-8,TRBJ2-7,TRBD1,few,CASSPWTGESSYEQYF,TGTGCCAGCAGCCCGTGGACAGGGGAAAGCTCCTACGAGCAGTACTTC
TRBV6-5,TRBJ2-7,.,.,CASSYSTGPRNEQYF,TGTGCCAGCAGTTACTCCACAGGGCCCCGAAACGAGCAGTACTTC
TRBV11-2,TRBJ2-7,.,.,CASSPTRPNYEQYF,TGTGCCAGCAGCCCCACGCGCCCTAACTACGAGCAGTACTTC